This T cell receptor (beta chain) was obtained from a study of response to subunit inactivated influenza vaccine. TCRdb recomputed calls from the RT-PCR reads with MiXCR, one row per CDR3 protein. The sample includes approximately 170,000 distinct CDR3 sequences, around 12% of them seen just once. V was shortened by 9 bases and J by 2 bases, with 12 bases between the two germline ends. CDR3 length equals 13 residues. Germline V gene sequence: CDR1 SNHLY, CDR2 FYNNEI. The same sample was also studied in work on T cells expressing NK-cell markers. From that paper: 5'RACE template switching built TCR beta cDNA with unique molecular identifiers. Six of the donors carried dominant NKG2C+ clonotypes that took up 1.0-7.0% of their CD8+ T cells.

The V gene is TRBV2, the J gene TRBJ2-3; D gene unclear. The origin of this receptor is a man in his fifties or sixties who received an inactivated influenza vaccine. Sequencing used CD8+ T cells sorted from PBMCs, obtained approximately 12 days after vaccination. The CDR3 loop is CASEVDSTDTQYF. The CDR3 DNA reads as TGTGCCAGTGAGGTAGATTCCACAGATACGCAGTATTTT.